One and the same sample provided the 16 T cell receptor beta chains below, sequenced in a study of T cells in localized non-small cell lung cancer. Assay used: immunoSEQ multiplex PCR; TCRdb lists only in-frame clones, some missing. Among over a thousand clones listed, roughly 25% were seen once. The starting material was normal lung tissue next to the tumor, obtained before any cancer treatment. The origin of the receptors is a woman aged 35 to 69 with stage I squamous cell lung carcinoma.

This clone is medium-sized within its sample. The V call is TRBV11-3, the J call TRBJ2-7; 12 bases map to TRBD1. Losses at the gene ends were 0 bases for V and 4 bases for J; bases not matched to a gene: 7. Per germline, CDR1 SGHNT and CDR2 YENEEA. CDR3 length equals 17 residues. The CDR3 loop is CASSLDKEGQGAYEQYF. The DNA of the CDR3 is TGTGCCAGCAGCTTAGACAAGGAGGGACAGGGGGCGTACGAGCAGTACTTC.

The chain combines TRBV29-1 with TRBJ2-1, with 16 bases identical to TRBD2. Trimming took 5 bases from V and 7 from J; bases not matched to a gene: 5. The germline gives CDR1 SQVTM, CDR2 ANQGSEA. The length of the CDR3 is 15 residues. DNA of the CDR3: TGCAGCGTTCTCCTGGGACTAGCGGGAGGGAATGAGCAGTTCTTC. This sequence encodes CSVLLGLAGGNEQFF.

CDR3 nucleotides: TGTGCCAACCTGGGACTAGCGGGAGGCGGAAATCGGAATGAGCAGTTCTTC. The encoded protein is CANLGLAGGGNRNEQFF. The rearrangement uses TRBV2 and TRBJ2-1, with 15 bases that match TRBD2. V shed 10 bases and J 7 bases; nucleotides not matched to a gene: 14. This CDR3 region has 17 residues. The germline gives CDR1 SNHLY, CDR2 FYNNEI.

Note on this clone: Other DNA sequences in this sample translate to the same CDR3. The rearrangement joins TRBV19 to TRBJ2-3, with a tentative D call TRBD2 (7 bases). The length of the CDR3 is 14 residues. Germline CDR1 LNHDA, CDR2 SQIVND (reference sequence). The V end lost 1 base, the J end lost 5 bases, and 10 bases lay between the germline ends. The CDR3 DNA is TGTGCCAGTAGTATAGGCGGGGGCCAAGATACGCAGTATTTT. Translation: CASSIGGGQDTQYF.

V usage is TRBV11-3 and J usage is TRBJ1-2; 8 bases match TRBD1. The V gene end was trimmed by 5 bases and the J gene end by 9 bases; junction bases not matched to a gene: 17. Germline CDR1 reads SGHNT; CDR2 reads YENEEA. There are 16 residues in the CDR3. The CDR3 DNA reads TGTGCCAGCAGCAATCTGGAGCGACAGGGGCATCGGAGCTACACCTTC. Protein product: CASSNLERQGHRSYTF.

The V call is TRBV28, the J call TRBJ1-1, with D perhaps matching TRBD1 (5 bases). Germline CDR1 reads MDHEN; CDR2 reads SYDVKM. The germline V and J ends were trimmed by 5 bases and 3 bases, with 13 bases remaining between them. The CDR3 sequence is 14 residues long. The CDR3 bases are TGTGCCAGCAGTCCTAACAGGAAATACACTGAAGCTTTCTTT. Translated, it gives CASSPNRKYTEAFF.

The chain links TRBV5-1 to TRBJ1-3, with unresolved D. V lost 1 base, J lost 1 base, and 6 bases lay in between. Per germline, CDR1 SGHRS and CDR2 YFSETQ. The CDR3 runs 14 residues. CDR3 sequence reads: CASSLSTSGNTIYF. For the CDR3, the DNA is TGCGCCAGCAGCTTGAGCACATCTGGAAACACCATATATTTT.

The rearrangement uses TRBV29-1 and TRBJ1-1, with unresolved D. CDR1 is SQVTM and CDR2 is ANQGSEA in the germline V gene. V lost 6 bases and J lost 5, with 16 bases in between. This CDR3 spans 13 amino acids. For the CDR3, the DNA is TGCAGCGTGGCAAAGAATTCAGCAACTGAAGCTTTCTTT. Translated: CSVAKNSATEAFF.

V usage is TRBV30 and J usage is TRBJ2-5; unclear D gene. Germline loops: CDR1 GTSNPN, CDR2 SVGIG (reference sequence). V dropped 5 bases and J dropped 5 bases, with 15 bases sitting between them. CDR3 length equals 13 residues. The CDR3 DNA is TGTGCCTGGGGACGGCGCACCCGGGAGACCCAGTACTTC. Its translation: CAWGRRTRETQYF.

This clone has just a few counts. The chain is built from TRBV30 and TRBJ1-5, with TRBD1 as a possible D gene (5 bases). CDR3 length: 16 amino acids. V lost 2 bases and J 0 bases, leaving 14 bases between the germline ends. Germline-derived CDR1 and CDR2 are GTSNPN and SVGIG (reference sequence). The CDR3 reads CAWSQGLVDSNQPQHF. The CDR3 bases are TGTGCCTGGAGTCAGGGCCTGGTCGATAGCAATCAGCCCCAGCATTTT.

By frequency in the sample, this clone is medium-sized. The genes are TRBV11-3 and TRBJ2-2, with D tentatively TRBD1 (6 bases). In germline, CDR1 is SGHNT, CDR2 YENEEA. The CDR3 is 15 residues long. V was clipped by 3 bases and J by 4 bases, with 12 bases between them. The DNA for the CDR3 is TGTGCCAGCAGCTTGGGGGACACCTTCACCGGGGAGCTGTTTTTT. It encodes CASSLGDTFTGELFF.

This clone has just a few counts. The chain uses TRBV6-8 and TRBJ1-3; TRBD1 is a possible D gene (5 bases). The CDR3 covers 13 residues. Germline loops: CDR1 MNHGY, CDR2 SAAAGT. Trimming shortened V by 5 bases and J by 5 bases, and 10 bases separated the two germline ends. Here the CDR3 reads CASSDSGRNTIYF. The CDR3 bases are TGTGCCAGCAGTGACAGCGGGAGAAACACCATATATTTT.

A few counts support this clone. The genes are TRBV18 and TRBJ2-2; TRBD2 agrees at 8 bases. The germline V gene encodes CDR1 KGHSH and CDR2 LQKENI. The CDR3 has 16 amino acids. V shed 6 bases and J 3 bases; nucleotides not matched to a gene: 9. CDR3 coding DNA: TGTGCCAGCTCCCTGACTAGCGAAGTCGACACCGGGGAGCTGTTTTTT. It yields the protein CASSLTSEVDTGELFF.

By share, this clone counts as medium-sized. The gene calls are TRBV6-8 and TRBJ1-5; unclear D gene. The germline V gene encodes CDR1 MNHGY and CDR2 SAAAGT. V lost 4 bases, J lost 6 bases, and 7 bases lay in between. The length of the CDR3 is 12 residues. The CDR3 protein is CASSSGSQPQHF. CDR3 nucleotide sequence: TGTGCCAGCAGTTCTGGGAGTCAGCCCCAGCATTTT.

In this sample, this clone turned up a few times. The V gene is TRBV11-3, the J gene TRBJ2-1; the D is unclear. Between the trimmed V and J ends, which lost 3 bases and 2 bases, there was a span of 11 bases. The CDR3 totals 15 residues. CDR1 is SGHNT, CDR2 YENEEA, per germline. CDR3 sequence (DNA): TGTGCCAGCAGCTTCAAAATTAGCCCCTACAATGAGCAGTTCTTC. Its translation: CASSFKISPYNEQFF.

This clone was seen more than once but under ten times. The V gene is TRBV6-8, the J gene TRBJ1-4; TRBD1 is a possible D gene (5 bases). The CDR3 has 16 residues. V was trimmed by 7 bases and J by 0 bases, leaving 15 bases between them. Germline CDR1 MNHGY, CDR2 SAAAGT. CDR3 protein: CASNRGGSATNEKLFF. Here the CDR3 DNA reads TGTGCCAGCAACCGGGGGGGATCTGCAACTAATGAAAAACTGTTTTTT.